This TCR beta chain is from a study of identical twins listed by TCRdb under 2016. With regard to the full study: The study deep-sequenced TCR alpha and beta repertoires from monozygotic twins, unrelated adults of various ages and cord blood to test whether fetal clonotypes persist. To rule out contamination, the twin experiments were replicated at different times with different library preparation protocols. General findings and caveats noted by the study authors: Fewer insertions were carried by abundant cord blood beta clonotypes, a similar but weaker trend appeared in young adult naive repertoires, and no such trend appeared in memory repertoires. Compared with coincidental sharing between unrelated individuals, out-of-frame TCR alpha sequences shared between twins had an excess of sequences with low generation probability. In monozygotic twins, recombination models systematically underestimated out-of-frame TCR alpha sharing, but the models matched the sharing seen between unrelated individuals. Because the same donors could not be followed over many years, the conclusions relied on cross-sectional statistical analysis. Invariant T cells such as MAIT and iNKT could partly confound zero-insertion analyses, although diverse VJ usage argued against such confounding for most clonotypes. In beta out-of-frame sequences, excess twin sharing was weaker, because having fewer shared sequences lowered the signal-to-noise ratio.

This clonotype has a handful of counts. What this receptor recognizes is not known. No base qualities exist here, and no much larger clone lies one base off it. Every donor was a healthy Caucasian. Miltenyi CD45RO+ enrichment and human naive T-cell isolation kits were used to isolate memory (CD45RO+) and naive T cells from PBMC. The germline V end is reduced by 0 bases and the J end by 8 bases; junction bases left unmatched: 7. From cysteine to phenylalanine, the CDR3 is 18 amino acids long. Only CDR3 DNA is held: 54 bases, read in frame from base 1. The method behind the library was 5' RACE. Data came from an Illumina HiSeq 2000. A universal primer binding site was introduced by template switching, and a unique molecular identifier was present in the final cDNA, enabling accurate counting of TCR cDNA molecules. First-strand cDNA for TCR alpha and beta chains was synthesized from specific primers in the conserved constant-segment region. To control for contamination, each cDNA library was double barcoded with a SMART-Mk sample barcode plus Illumina barcodes. TruSeq adapter sequences and Illumina sample barcodes were added in two successive PCR steps. The TCR alpha and beta cDNA libraries were sequenced on the Illumina HiSeq platform using custom primers. Turning to the authors' computational methods: MiGEC processed the raw reads to extract unique molecular identifiers, while MiXCR was used to determine the CDR3 positions. For each individual, recombination models were inferred using an EM algorithm with the repgenHMM and IGoR tools. The tcR package in R was used for shared clonotype analysis, with sharing normalized by the product of cloneset sizes. To study raw recombination without the effects of thymic and clonal selection, out-of-frame nonproductive sequences were analyzed. The public reads were quality trimmed at Q25 with fastp and then assembled into clones with MiXCR by TCRdb, keeping productive beta chains. Each CDR3 protein gets just one entry, which takes the most common genes and DNA from the rows behind it. These V and J calls originate from TCRdb's pipeline instead of the authors' own analysis. This sample gives about 240,000 distinct CDR3 sequences in total; 10% to 13% of them show up just once. Of the sample, more than 8% is held by the ten largest clones.

Sequencing was performed on memory T cells sorted from blood. The cell subset or site label, as the study defines it: CD45RO+ enriched T cells. This TCR derives from a man aged 45-65 years in good health. The rearrangement combines TRBV6-7 with TRBJ2-1; the central 16 bases match TRBD2. TRBV6-7 has ORF status, its function being uncertain. The CDR3 region: CASSYSLWGLAGGDEQFF. Read as DNA, the sequence is TGTGCCAGCAGTTACTCGTTATGGGGACTAGCGGGAGGGGATGAGCAGTTCTTC.